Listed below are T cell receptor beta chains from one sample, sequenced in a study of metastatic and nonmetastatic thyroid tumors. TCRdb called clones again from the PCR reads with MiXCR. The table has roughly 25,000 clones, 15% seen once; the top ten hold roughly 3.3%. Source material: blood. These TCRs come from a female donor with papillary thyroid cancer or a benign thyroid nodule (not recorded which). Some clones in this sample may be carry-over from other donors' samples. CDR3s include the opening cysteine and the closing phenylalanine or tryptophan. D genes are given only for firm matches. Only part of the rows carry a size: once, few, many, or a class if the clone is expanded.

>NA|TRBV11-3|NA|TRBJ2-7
CASSDRDREYEQYF
TGTGCCAGCAGCGACCGGGACCGTGAGTACGAGCAGTACTTC
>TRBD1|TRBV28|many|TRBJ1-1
CASGRPYRGNTEAFF
TGTGCCAGCGGCCGGCCTTACAGGGGGAACACTGAAGCTTTCTTT
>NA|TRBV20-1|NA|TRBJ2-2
CSARRQGTGGLFF
TGCAGTGCTAGAAGGCAGGGAACCGGGGGGCTGTTTTTT
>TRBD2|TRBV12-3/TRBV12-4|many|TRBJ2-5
CASRWRGGETQYF
TGTGCCAGCAGATGGAGGGGAGGGGAGACCCAGTACTTC
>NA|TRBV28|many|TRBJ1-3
CATYLTAGNTIYF
TGTGCCACCTACCTGACAGCCGGAAACACCATATATTTT
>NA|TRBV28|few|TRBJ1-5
CASILTGGVNQPQHF
TGTGCCAGCATCTTGACAGGTGGGGTTAATCAGCCCCAGCATTTT
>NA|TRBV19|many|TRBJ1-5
CASMPLRGDSNQPQHF
TGTGCCAGTATGCCCCTGAGGGGAGATAGCAATCAGCCCCAGCATTTT
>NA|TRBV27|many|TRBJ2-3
CASSLLMNTDTQYF
TGTGCCAGCAGTTTATTGATGAACACAGATACGCAGTATTTT
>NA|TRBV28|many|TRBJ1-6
CASSLSHSYNSPLHF
TGTGCCAGCAGTTTATCCCACTCCTATAATTCACCCCTCCACTTT
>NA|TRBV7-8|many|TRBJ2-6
CASSWTVTPGANVLTF
TGTGCCAGCAGCTGGACAGTCACCCCTGGGGCCAACGTCCTGACTTTC
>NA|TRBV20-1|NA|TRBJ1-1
CSAPREAFF
TGCAGTGCACCCCGCGAAGCTTTCTTT
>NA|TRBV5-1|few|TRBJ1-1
CASSIGTEAFF
TGCGCCAGCAGCATTGGCACTGAAGCTTTCTTT
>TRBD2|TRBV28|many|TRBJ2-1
CASSPGLAGPLHEQFF
TGTGCCAGCAGTCCCGGACTAGCGGGACCTCTTCATGAGCAGTTCTTC
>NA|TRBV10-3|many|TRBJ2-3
CAISRDSGTDTQYF
TGTGCCATCAGTCGGGACTCTGGCACAGATACGCAGTATTTT
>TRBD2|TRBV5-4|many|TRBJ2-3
CASTYSRGVGTDTQYF
TGTGCCAGCACCTACTCGCGGGGGGTGGGCACAGATACGCAGTATTTT
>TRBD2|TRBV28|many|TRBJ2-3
CASSYGILAGVTDTQYF
TGTGCCAGCAGTTACGGTATACTAGCGGGGGTAACAGATACGCAGTATTTT
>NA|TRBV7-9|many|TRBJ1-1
CASSPGSGVPEAFF
TGTGCCAGCAGCCCGGGATCAGGCGTCCCTGAAGCTTTCTTT
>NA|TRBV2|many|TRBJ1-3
CASTRDSGNTIYF
TGTGCCAGCACCAGGGACTCTGGAAACACCATATATTTT
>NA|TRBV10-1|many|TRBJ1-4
CASSEGATNEKLFF
TGCGCCAGCAGTGAGGGTGCAACTAATGAAAAACTGTTTTTT
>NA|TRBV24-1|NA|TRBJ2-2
CATSESVGGTGELFF
TGTGCCACCAGCGAGTCGGTGGGTGGAACCGGGGAGCTGTTTTTT
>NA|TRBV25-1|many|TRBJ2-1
CASSESRIDNEQFF
TGTGCCAGCAGTGAATCTAGGATTGACAATGAGCAGTTCTTC
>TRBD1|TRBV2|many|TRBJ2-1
CARKRGLMNEQFF
TGTGCCAGGAAGAGGGGGCTAATGAATGAGCAGTTCTTC
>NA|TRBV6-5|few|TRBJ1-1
CASSYGVGRRTEAFF
TGTGCCAGCAGTTATGGTGTAGGAAGGAGAACTGAGGCTTTCTTT
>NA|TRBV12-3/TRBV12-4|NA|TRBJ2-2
CASSGTSTGELFF
TGTGCCAGCAGCGGGACCAGCACCGGGGAGCTGTTTTTT
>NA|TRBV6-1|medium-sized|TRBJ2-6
CASRLTPTGANVLTF
TGTGCCAGCAGACTCACACCTACTGGGGCCAACGTCCTGACTTTC
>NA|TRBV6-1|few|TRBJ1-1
CASSGHGAITEAFF
TGTGCCAGCAGTGGACATGGGGCGATCACTGAAGCTTTCTTT
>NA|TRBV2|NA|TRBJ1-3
CASSELTGGSGNTIYF
TGTGCCAGCAGCGAGCTGACAGGTGGCTCTGGAAACACCATATATTTT